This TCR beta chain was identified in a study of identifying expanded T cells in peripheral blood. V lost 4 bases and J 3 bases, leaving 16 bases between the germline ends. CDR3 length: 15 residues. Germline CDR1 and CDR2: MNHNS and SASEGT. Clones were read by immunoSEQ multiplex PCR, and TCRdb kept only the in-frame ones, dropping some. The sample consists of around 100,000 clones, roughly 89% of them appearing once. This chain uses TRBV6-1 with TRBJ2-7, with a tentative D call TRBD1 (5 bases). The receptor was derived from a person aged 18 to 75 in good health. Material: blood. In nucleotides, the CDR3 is TGTGCCAGCAGTGGGTACAGGCTAACGCGCTACGAGCAGTACTTC. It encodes CASSGYRLTRYEQYF.